The 15 T cell receptor beta chains below were found in one sample sequenced in a study of patients and donors after allogeneic stem cell transplantation (dated by TCRdb to about 2020). Libraries were built with RT-PCR. Sequencer: NextSeq 550. TCRdb itself trimmed the public reads at Q25 with fastp, ran MiXCR and retained productive beta chains. Each entry is one CDR3 protein sequence, shown with its most common DNA and genes. Across this sample there are 150,000 to 200,000 distinct CDR3 sequences, with 35% to 50% seen only once. The ten largest account for 33% of the sample. The sample consisted of blood, either unsorted or a sorted T cell fraction (not recorded which). Receptor source: a human donor who was either an allogeneic HSCT recipient or a stem cell or donor lymphocyte infusion donor (not recorded which). It is not recorded whose cells these are; they may come from a transplant donor.

This chain uses TRBV14 with TRBJ2-5; 7 nucleotides align to TRBD1. The CDR3 length is 14 residues. Germline assignment: CDR1 SGHDN and CDR2 FVKESK. V dropped 0 bases and J dropped 4; count of bases not matched to a gene: 2. For the CDR3, the DNA is TGTGCCAGCAGCCAAGACGCAGGGGGAGAGACCCAGTACTTC. It codes for CASSQDAGGETQYF.

This clonotype was found a few times. The rearrangement uses TRBV6-5 and TRBJ1-2; 10 nucleotides line up with TRBD1. CDR1 MNHEY and CDR2 SVGAGI come from the germline V gene. V was pared by 5 bases and J by 6 bases, with 3 bases of the junction left unmatched. CDR3 length: 13 amino acids. This chain's CDR3 is CASSGTGAHGYTF. In DNA form, the CDR3 reads TGTGCCAGCAGTGGGACAGGGGCCCATGGCTACACCTTC.

The V call is TRBV4-2, the J call TRBJ2-4, with 12 bases aligning to TRBD2. V lost 0 bases and J lost 8; bases outside the gene matches: 8. The CDR3 contains 17 residues. CDR1 is LGHNA and CDR2 is YNFKEQ in the germline V gene. The CDR3 here is CASSQDTLAGGIDIQYF. DNA for the CDR3: TGTGCCAGCAGCCAAGATACCCTAGCGGGAGGGATAGACATTCAGTACTTC.

The rearrangement uses TRBV6-2 or TRBV6-3 and TRBJ1-5, with D perhaps matching TRBD1 (5 bases). Trimming shortened V by 6 bases and J by 6 bases, and 18 bases separated the two germline ends. Germline CDR1 MNHEY, CDR2 SVGEGT. The CDR3 has 15 residues. The CDR3 loop is CASSFTAGQGQPQHF. DNA for the CDR3: TGTGCCAGCAGCTTCACCGCGGGGCAGGGTCAGCCCCAGCATTTT.

This clonotype has more than one count but fewer than ten. The chain carries TRBV12-3 or TRBV12-4 and TRBJ2-2, with D perhaps TRBD1 or TRBD2 (6 bases each). V gave up 8 bases and J gave up 0 bases, with 19 bases separating them. The CDR3 covers 17 residues. This CDR3 reads CASRLNREVSNTGELFF. In DNA form, the CDR3 reads TGTGCCAGCCGTCTTAACAGGGAGGTGTCGAACACCGGGGAGCTGTTTTTT.

This clonotype was observed at least ten times. The chain carries TRBV7-3 and TRBJ2-2; D is ambiguous. The germline CDR1 and CDR2 sequences are SGHTA and FQGTGA. This CDR3 contains 12 residues. Trimming took 5 bases from V and 2 from J, leaving 3 bases between them. In DNA form, the CDR3 reads TGTGCCAGCAGCCTTAACACCGGGGAGCTGTTTTTT. Translated: CASSLNTGELFF.

This clonotype was found a few times. The J gene is TRBJ1-1, the V gene TRBV5-1, with D unresolved. The CDR3 is 15 amino acids. Germline V gene lookup returns CDR1 SGHRS and CDR2 YFSETQ. Trimming shortened V by 2 bases and J by 1 base, and 12 bases separated the two germline ends. This CDR3 reads CASSFAGVKNTEAFF. The CDR3, as DNA: TGCGCCAGCAGCTTTGCCGGGGTCAAGAACACTGAAGCTTTCTTT.

The chain recombines TRBV6-2 or TRBV6-3 with TRBJ2-1; the D call may be TRBD1 or TRBD2 (5 bases each). CDR1 and CDR2 (germline): MNHEY, SVGEGT. Trimming stripped 6 bases from V and 6 bases from J, with 15 bases between. The CDR3 sequence is 14 residues long. CDR3 DNA sequence: TGTGCCAGCAGCCCCACCTCCGGGGCCAATGAGCAGTTCTTC. It yields the protein CASSPTSGANEQFF.

V is TRBV15 and J is TRBJ2-3, with D perhaps matching TRBD2 (6 bases). Germline-derived CDR1 and CDR2 are LNHNV and YYDKDF (reference sequence). This CDR3 region has 15 residues. The ends were cut back, 3 bases at V and 6 bases at J, with 16 bases in the middle. The CDR3 spells CATSSPIGGSDTQYF. Here the CDR3 DNA reads TGTGCCACCAGCAGTCCTATTGGGGGGAGTGATACGCAGTATTTT.

This chain uses TRBV4-3 with TRBJ2-1; D not certain. Germline V CDR1 and CDR2: LGHNA, YSLEER. This CDR3 is built from 15 residues. The V and J ends lost 0 bases and 8 bases respectively, with 14 bases between them. The CDR3 loop reads CASSQDLSNFDEQFF. Here the CDR3 DNA reads TGCGCCAGCAGCCAAGATTTGTCCAATTTTGATGAGCAGTTCTTC.

This clonotype occurred a few times. J is TRBJ2-1 and V is TRBV13, with TRBD2 identical over 13 bases. The CDR3 length is 17 residues. Germline CDR1 reads PRHDT; CDR2 reads FYEKMQ (reference sequence). V was pared by 4 bases and J by 8 bases, with 11 bases of the junction left unmatched. The chain's CDR3 is CASSSKVLAGGPDEQFF. The CDR3 region has the DNA TGTGCCAGCAGCTCAAAAGTACTAGCGGGAGGGCCCGATGAGCAGTTCTTC.

The chain joins TRBV7-3 to TRBJ2-3; D is ambiguous. The CDR3 sequence is 13 residues long. Germline V gene data show CDR1 as SGHTA and CDR2 as FQGTGA. V was trimmed by 5 bases and J by 3 bases, leaving 9 bases between them. The CDR3 bases are TGTGCCAGCAGCCCGTTGGGAACAGATACGCAGTATTTT. Translating gives CASSPLGTDTQYF.

The rearrangement joins TRBV7-9 to TRBJ2-1; 9 positions agree with TRBD1. The CDR3 is made up of 14 amino acids. Trimming at V came to 5 bases and at J to 9 bases, leaving 8 bases not matched to a gene. Looked up from germline, CDR1 is SEHNR and CDR2 is FQNEAQ (reference sequence). This CDR3 is CASSPRTGDLEQFF. The DNA for the CDR3 is TGTGCCAGCAGCCCCCGGACAGGGGATCTTGAGCAGTTCTTC.

This clonotype showed up just a few times. This rearrangement joins TRBV5-1 to TRBJ1-1, with D unresolved. The CDR3 has 14 residues. Trimming pared 4 bases from V and 4 bases from J, leaving 14 bases between. Germline CDR1 is SGHRS and CDR2 is YFSETQ. The CDR3 nucleotides are TGCGCCAGCAGCCCGGACCTTAGAGGCACTGAAGCTTTCTTT. This encodes CASSPDLRGTEAFF. Variable domain in full (rest from reference TRBV5-1 and TRBJ1-1): KAGVTQTPRYLIKTRGQQVTLSCSPISGHRSVSWYQQTPGQGLQFLFEYFSETQRNKGNFPGRFSGRQFSNSRSEMNVSTLELGDSALYLCASSPDLRGTEAFFGQGTRLTVV.

The chain employs TRBV20-1 and TRBJ2-1; 8 nucleotides agree with TRBD2. Germline trimming cut 3 bases from V and 7 bases from J; bases unmatched to any gene: 8. The germline gives CDR1 DFQATT, CDR2 SNEGSKA (reference sequence). This CDR3 has 14 amino acids. The CDR3 bases are TGCAGTGCTAGCCCAAGCGGGAGCCAGAATGAGCAGTTCTTC. Its translation: CSASPSGSQNEQFF.